This T cell receptor (beta chain) stems from a study of control samples from healthy donors and cancer patients. Assay used: immunoSEQ multiplex PCR; TCRdb lists only in-frame clones, some missing. In the table there are over 75,000 clones, 82% of which are singletons. The CDR3 is 14 amino acids. V shed 10 bases and J shed 4 bases, with 18 bases lying between them. Germline-derived CDR1 and CDR2 are SNHLY and FYNNEI. The J gene is TRBJ2-3, the V gene TRBV2; a weak D match, TRBD2 (6 bases). Source material: blood. This receptor was obtained from a man aged 55 to 70 in good health. The CDR3 loop is CANAGTSRADTQYF. The DNA of the CDR3 is TGTGCCAACGCGGGCACTAGCAGGGCAGATACGCAGTATTTT.